This T cell receptor (beta chain) derives from a study of cytomegalovirus exposure and HLA in healthy donors. Findings and caveats of the study: Presence/absence analyses rested on an assumption that sequencing depth was roughly uniform across donors. The dataset shows that most TCR sequences were rare, while some public TCRs occurred in many donors. In all likelihood, a cluster of highly shared sequence variants was a sequencing artifact.

Notes on this clone: Antigen: not known. Other DNA sequences within the sample encode an identical CDR3.

With 60 Vbeta and 13 Jbeta primers, the PCR was carried out. Source study methods: Later, tens of millions of unique TCR beta chains were counted in an analysis, and 10 million to 12 million of them were shared. Using immunoSEQ multiplex PCR, the repertoire was profiled, and TCRdb retains in-frame clones only, with some absent. The V and J calls and clone size were taken over from that table, and D and trimming were inferred from the DNA. This table has over 95,000 clones, 74% appearing once. CDR3 length equals 13 residues. CDR1 SGHRS and CDR2 YFSETQ come from the germline V gene. V was cut by 0 bases and J by 3 bases, with 7 bases left in between.

The source is a human donor in good health. Sequencing was carried out using PBMCs. The chain couples TRBV5-1 to TRBJ2-7; maybe TRBD1 (5 bases). The chain's CDR3 is CASSLGQLYEQYF. CDR3 nucleotides: TGCGCCAGCAGCTTGGGACAGCTCTACGAGCAGTACTTC.